Each of the 12 T cell receptor beta chains below was sequenced from the same sample in a study of response to subunit inactivated influenza vaccine. TCRdb reanalysed the RT-PCR reads using MiXCR and keeps one entry per CDR3 protein. The sample holds 560,000 or so distinct CDR3 sequences, under 9% seen once. The sample was PBMCs from blood, taken less than 30 months after vaccination. These TCRs come from a man between 50 and 75 years old who received an inactivated influenza vaccine.

This clonotype was counted between two and nine times. The chain is built from TRBV6-1 and TRBJ2-7, with D uncertain. The CDR3 totals 14 residues. Germline V CDR1 and CDR2: MNHNS, SASEGT. Trimming took 10 bases from V and 1 from J, leaving 17 bases between them. This CDR3 is CATRGLTVSYEQYF. The CDR3 DNA follows: TGTGCCACCCGAGGCCTGACCGTATCCTACGAGCAGTACTTC.

This clonotype was found many times. The genes are TRBV20-1 and TRBJ1-5, with 9 bases fitting TRBD1. This CDR3 region has 13 residues. Unmatched junction bases numbered 5, after V lost 6 bases and J lost 5 bases. Germline CDR1 is DFQATT and CDR2 is SNEGSKA (reference sequence). The CDR3 protein is CSATGGWDQPQHF. The CDR3 region has the DNA TGCAGTGCCACAGGGGGCTGGGATCAGCCCCAGCATTTT.

This clonotype was seen repeatedly, ten times or more. The CDR3 is CASSSGALNTEAFF. The CDR3 DNA follows: TGTGCCAGCAGTTCGGGGGCCCTGAACACTGAAGCTTTCTTT. The V call is TRBV6-2 or TRBV6-3, the J call TRBJ1-1, with D possibly TRBD1 on 6 matching bases. CDR1 and CDR2 (germline): MNHEY, SVGEGT. V was cut by 4 bases and J by 0 bases, with 9 bases left in between. The CDR3 sequence is 14 residues long.

This clonotype has only a few counts. The chain is built from TRBV5-1 and TRBJ2-7; D possibly corresponds to TRBD2 (6 bases). Trimming took off 0 bases at V and 1 base at J, with 14 bases between the two ends. CDR3 length: 16 amino acids. Germline CDR1 reads SGHRS; CDR2 reads YFSETQ. The CDR3 region is CASSLAPGGVSYEQYF. Here the CDR3 DNA reads TGCGCCAGCAGCTTGGCCCCCGGAGGGGTTTCCTACGAGCAGTACTTC.

This clonotype occurred many times. The J gene is TRBJ2-7, the V gene TRBV10-3, with TRBD2 identical over 8 bases. With 3 bases clipped from V and 5 bases from J, the junction kept 9 bases outside the gene matches. In germline, CDR1 is ENHRY, CDR2 SYGVKD. This CDR3 spans 15 amino acids. The CDR3 DNA sequence: TGTGCCATCAGTGATATCCGGGAGGGCCACAACGAGCAGTACTTC. Residues: CAISDIREGHNEQYF.

This clonotype was detected many times. J is TRBJ1-1 and V is TRBV5-1, with TRBD1 as a possible D gene (5 bases). Germline CDR1 reads SGHRS; CDR2 reads YFSETQ. CDR3 length equals 16 residues. The V end lost 1 base, the J end lost 0 bases, and 13 bases lay between the germline ends. In nucleotides, the CDR3 is TGCGCCAGCAGCTTGACAGGTTTGGGGATGAACACTGAAGCTTTCTTT. Translated: CASSLTGLGMNTEAFF.

The table lists this clonotype with a few counts. This chain joins TRBV7-6 and TRBJ2-3, with D perhaps matching TRBD2 (7 bases). Trimming cost V 5 bases and J 2 bases, with 17 bases left between them. Per germline, CDR1 SGHVS and CDR2 FNYEAQ. The CDR3 is made up of 16 amino acids. The CDR3 sequence is CASSTGPGGPTDTQYF. The CDR3 nucleotides read TGTGCCAGCAGCACCGGTCCGGGGGGCCCCACAGATACGCAGTATTTT.

This clonotype was seen at least ten times. This chain uses TRBV20-1 with TRBJ2-1, with 9 bases lining up with TRBD2. The trim removed 3 bases at V and 7 bases at J, leaving 7 bases unmatched. This CDR3 is 14 amino acids long. Germline V gene lookup returns CDR1 DFQATT and CDR2 SNEGSKA (reference sequence). The DNA for the CDR3 is TGCAGTGCTAGCGGGGGGACTAGCATAAATGAGCAGTTCTTC. This encodes CSASGGTSINEQFF.

Details on this clonotype: This may come from a read error, since a much larger clone is one base off. This sequence joins TRBV20-1 and TRBJ1-5; D is unresolved. CDR1 is DFQATT and CDR2 is SNEGSKA in the germline V gene (reference sequence). The length of the CDR3 is 14 residues. The CDR3 reads CSARGTGNNQPQNF. The CDR3 DNA reads TGCAGTGCTAGAGGAACGGGGAACAATCAGCCCCAGAATTTT.

The V call is TRBV6-1, the J call TRBJ2-7; D is perhaps TRBD2 (6 bases). V lost 8 bases and J lost 1, with 15 bases in between. This CDR3 is built from 14 residues. Germline CDR1 MNHNS, CDR2 SASEGT. The CDR3 loop reads CASSGGAASYEQYF. In nucleotides, the CDR3 is TGTGCCAGCTCCGGAGGGGCAGCGTCCTACGAGCAGTACTTC.

The chain combines TRBV12-3 or TRBV12-4 with TRBJ1-1; D is unclear. The CDR3 has 11 residues. Trimming shortened V by 2 bases and J by 11 bases, and 9 bases separated the two germline ends. CDR3: CASSLSQRAFF. DNA for the CDR3: TGTGCCAGCAGTTTATCACAGAGGGCTTTCTTT.

The CDR3 nucleotides read TGTGCCAGCCTCACCCAAGATACGCAGTATTTT. Its protein is CASLTQDTQYF. The chain links TRBV7-2 to TRBJ2-3; D unresolved. Trimming removed 8 bases at V and 5 bases at J, with 8 bases between. The CDR3 covers 11 residues. CDR1 and CDR2 (germline): SGHTA, FQGNSA.